This entry concerns a single T cell receptor beta chain. The CDR3 loop spans 15 amino acids. The V and J ends lost 1 base and 0 bases, in that order; junction bases with no gene match: 2. Germline-derived CDR1 and CDR2 are SGHTA and FQGNSA. Those who participated ranged in age from 18 to 89 years and resided in about two dozen US areas. As originally analysed: Counts of nucleated cells, estimated from reference gene primer amplification, were obtained. Using immunoSEQ multiplex PCR, the repertoire was profiled, and TCRdb retains in-frame clones only, with some absent. The D gene and trimming were derived from the DNA, and the V and J assignments and clone size from that table. The data contain under 300,000 clones, about 88% of them singletons. The data are from a study of blood T cell repertoires in COVID-19.

The V and J genes are TRBV7-2 and TRBJ2-7; 8 nucleotides align to TRBD2. The origin of this receptor is a woman between 55 and 75 years old in a cohort exposed to, infected with or recovered from COVID-19 (not recorded which). Sequenced input: PBMCs or T cells enriched from blood (not recorded which). The CDR3, as DNA: TGTGCCAGCAGCTTAGGAAGCGGGAGCTCCTACGAGCAGTACTTC. Translated: CASSLGSGSSYEQYF.